The next 21 T cell receptor beta chains were all read from a single sample in a study of human T cells and chemical hapten exposure. TCRdb independently ran MiXCR on the RACE reads; one entry per CDR3 protein. The sample includes just over 80,000 distinct CDR3 sequences, over 8.5% of them seen just once. The sample's time point: patch test 1, 2 weeks after DPC sensitization. Sample treatment: therapeutic diphenylcyclopropenone sensitization with weekly scalp DPC. Source: whole blood, taken in connection with sensitization to the hapten diphenylcyclopropenone (DPC). The receptors here all came from a woman aged 50 to 65 with alopecia areata. Some clones in this sample may be carry-over from other donors' samples.

This clonotype has more than one count but fewer than ten. The chain has TRBV9 and TRBJ2-7, with D possibly being TRBD2 (6 bases). This CDR3 contains 12 residues. Germline V gene lookup returns CDR1 SGDLS and CDR2 YYNGEE. V was pared by 4 bases and J by 6 bases, with 11 bases between. The CDR3 region is CASSTDYSEQYF. CDR3 DNA: TGTGCCAGCAGCACGGACTATTCCGAGCAGTACTTC.

Concerning this clonotype itself: Just one base apart from a much larger clone, this may be a read error. The rearrangement joins TRBV2 to TRBJ2-4; D ambiguous. From germline, CDR1 is SNHLY and CDR2 FYNNEI. This CDR3 region has 14 residues. The V and J ends lost 5 bases and 0 bases respectively, with 8 bases between them. The CDR3 sequence is CASSPTVAKNIQYF. In nucleotides, the CDR3 is TGTGCCAGCAGTCCGACGGTAGCCAAAAACATTCAGTACTTC.

This clonotype showed up just a few times. This rearrangement joins TRBV9 to TRBJ1-2; a possible D gene is TRBD1 (6 bases). This CDR3 has 15 amino acids. Between the trimmed V and J ends, which lost 4 bases and 2 bases, there was a span of 15 bases. Germline-derived CDR1 and CDR2 are SGDLS and YYNGEE. This CDR3 reads CASSSSPGANYGYTF. CDR3 nucleotides: TGTGCCAGCAGCTCCAGCCCGGGGGCCAACTATGGCTACACCTTC.

This clonotype was found a few times. The chain links TRBV6-6 to TRBJ2-7, with TRBD2 matching 8 bases. V lost 2 bases and J lost 2; bases outside the gene matches: 5. CDR3 size: 15 residues. CDR1 MNHNY and CDR2 SVGAGI come from the germline V gene (reference sequence). The DNA for the CDR3 is TGTGCCAGCAGTTACGGGACGGGGGGGGCCTACGAGCAGTACTTC. As protein: CASSYGTGGAYEQYF.

The table lists this clonotype with many counts. The CDR3 reads CAWSVLQGAYEQYF. CDR3 bases: TGTGCCTGGAGTGTACTTCAGGGGGCCTACGAGCAGTACTTC. The chain joins TRBV30 to TRBJ2-7; TRBD1 matches 7 bases. Germline CDR1 GTSNPN, CDR2 SVGIG (reference sequence). The CDR3 length is 14 residues. With V trimmed by 0 bases and J by 2 bases, 4 bases remained unmatched.

Remarks on this clonotype: This may be a read error, as it is one base from a much larger clone. Given the absence of the conserved phenylalanine or tryptophan at the CDR3 end, a read error is likely. This chain joins TRBV7-9 and TRBJ1-4, with 8 bases fitting TRBD1. The germline gives CDR1 SEHNR, CDR2 FQNEAQ (reference sequence). With V trimmed by 4 bases and J by 7 bases, 11 bases remained unmatched. The CDR3 sequence is 16 residues long. In nucleotides, the CDR3 is TGTGCCAGCAGCTCTCAATTCGGGACAGGAGGTGAAAAACTGTTTTCT. As protein: CASSSQFGTGGEKLFS.

J is TRBJ2-5 and V is TRBV10-3; 11 bases are a match to TRBD2. Unmatched junction bases numbered 7, after V lost 2 bases and J lost 2 bases. The CDR3 has 17 residues. In germline, CDR1 is ENHRY, CDR2 SYGVKD. The CDR3 reads CAISEPGLAEQQETQYF. CDR3 nucleotides: TGTGCCATCAGTGAGCCGGGACTAGCGGAACAACAAGAGACCCAGTACTTC.

The sample holds a few counts of this clonotype. The gene calls are TRBV6-2 or TRBV6-3 and TRBJ2-3; D perhaps matches TRBD2 (6 bases). The CDR3 loop spans 14 amino acids. CDR1 is MNHEY and CDR2 is SVGEGT in the germline V gene. V was pared by 8 bases and J by 0 bases, with 12 bases between. The CDR3 DNA reads TGTGCCAGCCTTAACGGAGGGAGCACAGATACGCAGTATTTT. Its translation: CASLNGGSTDTQYF.

The CDR3: CASSFDPGRYIQYF. For the CDR3, the DNA is TGTGCCAGCAGTTTTGATCCGGGGAGGTACATTCAGTACTTC. The V and J genes are TRBV28 and TRBJ2-4, with a possible D match to TRBD2 (6 bases). Germline loops: CDR1 MDHEN, CDR2 SYDVKM. This CDR3 spans 14 amino acids. V shed 3 bases and J shed 8 bases, with 14 bases lying between them.

This clonotype was observed at least ten times. The chain combines TRBV14 with TRBJ1-1, with TRBD1 as a possible D gene (5 bases). Germline CDR1 and CDR2: SGHDN and FVKESK. The CDR3 runs 16 residues. The V and J ends lost 4 bases and 1 base respectively, with 16 bases between them. In DNA, the CDR3 is TGTGCCAGCAGCCCTCAGAGCGGCACAGGGAACACTGAAGCTTTCTTT. Encoded protein: CASSPQSGTGNTEAFF.

Ten or more counts support this clonotype. The V gene is TRBV6-5, the J gene TRBJ1-1, with D uncertain. The V end was cut by 6 bases, the J end by 7 bases, with 18 bases between. Germline V gene data show CDR1 as MNHEY and CDR2 as SVGAGI. CDR3 length: 14 amino acids. The CDR3 DNA reads as TGTGCCAGCAGCCCCACCGCGACCGCCGTTGAAGCTTTCTTT. Protein: CASSPTATAVEAFF.

This clonotype came up a few times. This chain uses TRBV5-1 with TRBJ2-3; 7 nucleotides line up with TRBD1. From germline, CDR1 is SGHRS and CDR2 YFSETQ. The V segment lost 1 base and the J segment 5 bases; nucleotides outside the gene matches: 7. The CDR3 is 15 amino acids. CDR3 amino acids: CASSLSRGRRDTQYF. As DNA, the CDR3 is TGCGCCAGCAGCTTGAGTAGGGGGCGCAGAGATACGCAGTATTTT.

The rearrangement links TRBV12-3 or TRBV12-4 to TRBJ1-1, with 7 positions matching TRBD1. V trimming: 2 bases; J trimming: 7 bases; junction bases outside the gene matches: 7. The CDR3 sequence is 14 residues long. CDR3: CASSLTKQGNEAFF. The CDR3 DNA sequence: TGTGCCAGCAGTTTAACAAAACAGGGGAATGAAGCTTTCTTT.

Comments on this clonotype: No conserved phenylalanine or tryptophan is present at the end of the CDR3, so a read error is the likely explanation. CDR3 coding DNA: TGTGCCACCAGCCGAAAGCTAGCGGGAGTCTACAATGAGCAGTTCATC. It is translated as CATSRKLAGVYNEQFI. This chain uses TRBV15 with TRBJ2-1; TRBD2 aligns across 10 bases. CDR3 length equals 16 residues. Germline trimming cut 5 bases from V and 3 bases from J; bases unmatched to any gene: 7. In germline, CDR1 is LNHNV, CDR2 YYDKDF (reference sequence).

V usage is TRBV7-2 and J usage is TRBJ1-3, with D perhaps matching TRBD1 (5 bases). The germline gives CDR1 SGHTA, CDR2 FQGNSA. The CDR3 consists of 16 residues. Trimming left V 4 bases short and J 0 bases short, with 13 bases between. CDR3 in amino acids: CASSSGTHGSGNTIYF. In nucleotides, the CDR3 is TGTGCCAGCAGCTCCGGGACCCATGGCTCTGGAAACACCATATATTTT.

This clonotype was picked up a small number of times. The chain uses TRBV7-2 and TRBJ1-1, with a weak D call TRBD1 (6 bases). Trimming cost V 3 bases and J 1 base, with 9 bases left between them. This CDR3 has 14 amino acids. CDR1 is SGHTA and CDR2 is FQGNSA in the germline V gene. Here the CDR3 DNA reads TGTGCCAGCAGCTTTCAGGGGAGGAACACTGAAGCTTTCTTT. It is translated as CASSFQGRNTEAFF.

This clonotype has a count of ten or more. This chain links TRBV3-1 with TRBJ2-7; tentatively, D is TRBD1 (6 bases). Germline-derived CDR1 and CDR2 are LGHDT and YNNKEL (reference sequence). The V gene lost 3 bases and the J gene lost 6 bases, with 15 bases spanning the gap. CDR3 length: 14 residues. CDR3 sequence (DNA): TGTGCCAGCAGCCAGAGGCGACAGGTTACCGAGCAGTACTTC. This codes for CASSQRRQVTEQYF.

This clonotype was seen repeatedly, ten times or more. The chain is built from TRBV18 and TRBJ2-2, with D possibly matching TRBD1 (6 bases). This CDR3 comprises 17 residues. V lost 3 bases and J 4 bases, leaving 18 bases between the germline ends. Germline V gene data show CDR1 as KGHSH and CDR2 as LQKENI. CDR3 sequence reads: CASSPRRTDYTTGELFF. The CDR3 DNA is TGTGCCAGCTCACCGAGGAGGACAGACTATACCACCGGGGAGCTGTTTTTT.

The chain joins TRBV20-1 to TRBJ2-5; the match to TRBD2 covers 10 bases. There are 17 residues in the CDR3. V was pared by 5 bases and J by 4 bases, with 16 bases of the junction left unmatched. CDR1 is DFQATT, CDR2 SNEGSKA, per germline (reference sequence). Written as DNA, the CDR3 is TGCAGTGCTCATGGAGGGGCTAGCGGGGGAAGTTTAGAGACCCAGTACTTC. Translating it yields CSAHGGASGGSLETQYF.

This clonotype was seen only a few times. This rearrangement joins TRBV7-2 to TRBJ2-3, with 8 bases identical to TRBD2. Per germline, CDR1 SGHTA and CDR2 FQGNSA. Trimming at V came to 5 bases and at J to 4 bases, leaving 11 bases not matched to a gene. The length of the CDR3 is 16 residues. CDR3 nucleotide sequence: TGTGCCAGCAGCGCCCGGGGGGGGCAAGGTTCAGATACGCAGTATTTT. As protein: CASSARGGQGSDTQYF.

This clonotype has more than one count but fewer than ten. The chain carries TRBV29-1 and TRBJ1-1; D uncertain. The V gene's germline CDR1 is SQVTM and CDR2 ANQGSEA. The CDR3 spans 13 residues. Trimming cost V 2 bases and J 0 bases, with 7 bases left between them. CDR3 protein: CSVEQSMNTEAFF. DNA for the CDR3: TGCAGCGTTGAACAGAGTATGAACACTGAAGCTTTCTTT.